Included here is one T cell receptor beta chain sequence, with context. Only a few counts were recorded for this clonotype. Its antigen is currently not known. No base-level quality is on record; no much larger clone is a single base apart. The record originates from a study of T cells after yellow fever vaccination (dated by TCRdb to about 2019). Looking at the study overall: Libraries from fractions with low cell numbers were prepared with the SMART-Seq v4 Ultra Low Input RNA kit. Two healthy male donors, one aged 18 to 30 and one aged 30 to 40 years, made up the cohort. To follow T-cell clones before and after both primary and booster YFV17D yellow fever vaccination, bulk TCR alpha and beta repertoires underwent longitudinal sequencing. Blood was collected at multiple timepoints before and after primary and secondary immunization, and bulk PBMC replicates and cell subsets were isolated.

The paper's findings and limits, for the study overall: Only a couple of donors were included in the study, so the extent to which the findings can be generalized is limited. A small share of clonotypes occurred in both CD4 and CD8 compartments, likely arising from convergent recombination. FACS-sorted repertoires could contain abundant contaminating clonotypes from the bulk population, so computational filtering was required. The secondary T-cell response was weaker than the primary response but faster, peaking on day 5 instead of day 15. After the booster, most clones that had expanded after primary vaccination were detected again (nearly 98% of CD4 and around nine tenths of CD8), suggesting broad maintenance of memory.

The treatment or condition label, as the study defines it: live attenuated yellow fever vaccine strain. PBMCs were isolated from peripheral blood using a standard Ficoll-Paque protocol. Dynabeads CD4 and CD8 positive selection kits were used to isolate CD4 and CD8 T-cell fractions. TriZol was used to extract RNA from bulk PBMCs, CD4 and CD8 fractions, and dextramer-positive and dextramer-negative fractions. Taken from the germline V gene, the CDR1 and CDR2 loops are SNHLY and FYNNEI. A distance of 15 bases separates the germline ends of V and J, which lose 5 bases and 5 bases respectively. The CDR3 sequence holds 14 residues, the cysteine and phenylalanine included. Kept here is only the CDR3 DNA, which spans 42 bases and is read in frame from base 1. TCR cDNA was synthesized by 5'RACE template switching, which introduced a universal primer site and unique molecular identifiers. cDNA synthesis was primed from both the TCR alpha and TCR beta constant segments. Two PCR steps were used to amplify libraries, with sample barcodes and sequencing adapters being added in the second step. Sequencing of libraries was performed on Illumina HiSeq 2500 (2x100 bp) or NovaSeq (2x150 bp). The study's processing was this. Demultiplexing of reads and collapsing into UMI consensus sequences were performed with MIGEC, and V(D)J alignment was carried out with MiXCR. Vaccine-responding clonotypes were identified with edgeR using replicate PBMC samples, with FDR below 0.01 and a log2 fold change above 5 up to day 15 being required. Bulk clonotypes were assigned CD4 or CD8 identity according to which sequenced CD4 or CD8 repertoire held them at higher abundance. TCRdb handled the public reads itself, with Q25 trimming in fastp and clone calling in MiXCR, and kept productive beta chains. All rows with the same CDR3 protein become a single entry with the most common DNA and genes. The V and J calls and clone size come from TCRdb's table, not from the authors' own analysis. This sample lists about 74,000 distinct CDR3 sequences; approximately 7% were detected once. Clones ranked in the top ten supply roughly a third of the sample.

The sequence was collected from a man aged 18 to 30 who received the YFV17D yellow fever vaccine. The source material was CD8+ T cells sorted from PBMCs, sampled 5 days after the first yellow fever vaccination. The sequence is built from TRBV2 and TRBJ2-5, and the D gene may be TRBD2, 5 bases matching. The nucleotides read TGTGCCAGCAGTCTCCCGGGGTCTAAGGAGACCCAGTACTTC. The encoded protein is CASSLPGSKETQYF.